This is a list of T cell receptor beta chains from one sample in a study of blood T cell repertoires in COVID-19. Data came from immunoSEQ multiplex PCR; TCRdb stores just in-frame clones and leaves some out. The table has some 200,000 clones, around 90% seen once; the top ten hold about a fifth. Sample: peripheral blood. Source of these receptors: a man aged 55-75 years with active or convalescent COVID-19. Both conserved end residues are part of each CDR3. Fields, in order: CDR3 protein, CDR3 DNA, clone size, J gene, D gene, V gene. The D gene is left open where the match is weak. For some rows the clone size is stated as once, few or many, or as a class when expanded; others skip it.

CASSLGGTGDTREQYF | TGCGCCAGCAGCTTGGGCGGGACAGGGGATACGCGAGAGCAGTACTTC | - | TRBJ2-7 | TRBD1 | TRBV5-1
CATRGRDYGYTF | TGTGCCACCAGGGGGCGCGACTATGGCTACACCTTC | - | TRBJ1-2 | - | TRBV24-1
CASSLAAGLGTEAFF | TGCGCCAGCAGCTTGGCCGCGGGTCTTGGTACTGAAGCTTTCTTT | - | TRBJ1-1 | - | TRBV5-1
CASSLTGYDTQYF | TGTGCCAGCAGCTTGACAGGGTACGATACGCAGTATTTT | - | TRBJ2-3 | - | TRBV5-5
CASGERGGSEKLFF | TGTGCCAGTGGGGAAAGGGGAGGAAGTGAAAAACTGTTTTTT | - | TRBJ1-4 | - | TRBV19
CASSPGGNRGEQYF | TGCGCCAGCAGCCCCGGAGGAAATCGCGGCGAGCAGTACTTC | - | TRBJ2-7 | - | TRBV5-1
CASSSPQGSDTQYF | TGTGCCAGCAGCTCCCCCCAGGGTTCAGATACGCAGTATTTT | - | TRBJ2-3 | - | TRBV3-1/TRBV3-2
CASSPPSAGAGGYTF | TGTGCCAGCAGCCCACCATCGGCGGGGGCTGGTGGCTACACCTTC | - | TRBJ1-2 | - | TRBV4-2
CASSLGSSYEQYF | TGCGCCAGCAGCTTGGGCAGCTCCTACGAGCAGTACTTC | - | TRBJ2-7 | - | TRBV5-1
CASSNDISRADTQYF | TGCGCCAGCAGCAACGATATCTCGAGGGCAGATACGCAGTATTTT | - | TRBJ2-3 | - | TRBV5-1
CASSPGQGAGGYTF | TGTGCCAGCAGCCCGGGACAGGGGGCGGGGGGCTACACCTTC | - | TRBJ1-2 | TRBD1 | TRBV7-8
CSVIDRDGYEQYF | TGCAGCGTTATTGACAGGGACGGGTACGAGCAGTACTTC | once | TRBJ2-7 | TRBD1 | TRBV29-1
CASSLYTGKETQYF | TGTGCCAGCAGCTTATATACGGGAAAAGAGACCCAGTACTTC | - | TRBJ2-5 | - | TRBV11-2
CAILRDSSFYGYTF | TGTGCCATCCTCAGGGACAGCTCCTTCTATGGCTACACCTTC | - | TRBJ1-2 | TRBD1 | TRBV10-3
CASSGGGGSTDTQYF | TGTGCCAGTAGTGGGGGGGGAGGTAGCACAGATACGCAGTATTTT | - | TRBJ2-3 | TRBD2 | TRBV19
CASTSGTGKPEQYF | TGTGCCAGCACCTCCGGGACAGGGAAGCCCGAGCAGTACTTC | - | TRBJ2-7 | TRBD1 | TRBV6-5
CAWSGGDGYTF | TGTGCCTGGAGTGGAGGCGATGGCTACACCTTC | - | TRBJ1-2 | - | TRBV30
CASSTPGTGGGTEAFF | TGTGCCAGTAGTACCCCCGGGACAGGGGGTGGAACTGAAGCTTTCTTT | - | TRBJ1-1 | TRBD1 | TRBV19
CATKTGGAGHEQYF | TGTGCCACCAAGACAGGGGGCGCGGGCCACGAGCAGTACTTC | - | TRBJ2-7 | TRBD1 | TRBV10-3
CASSQGGLAGAVGTQYF | TGTGCCAGCAGCCAAGGGGGACTAGCGGGGGCCGTGGGTACGCAGTATTTT | - | TRBJ2-3 | TRBD2 | TRBV3-1/TRBV3-2
CASSELAGGQETQYF | TGTGCCAGCAGTGAACTAGCGGGGGGGCAAGAGACCCAGTACTTC | - | TRBJ2-5 | TRBD2 | TRBV6-1
CASTSGPNTGELFF | TGTGCCAGTACTAGCGGGCCGAACACCGGGGAGCTGTTTTTT | - | TRBJ2-2 | TRBD2 | TRBV2
CASGRESQETQYF | TGTGCTAGTGGTCGTGAGTCCCAAGAGACCCAGTACTTC | - | TRBJ2-5 | - | TRBV12-5
CASSNSKTGSNSPLHF | TGTGCCAGTAGCAACTCGAAGACAGGAAGTAATTCACCCCTCCACTTT | - | TRBJ1-6 | - | TRBV19
CASSSPLPLAGGLTDTQYF | TGTGCCAGCAGCTCCCCACTTCCGCTAGCGGGGGGGCTCACAGATACGCAGTATTTT | - | TRBJ2-3 | TRBD2 | TRBV7-9
CASSLTGELFF | TGTGCCAGCAGCCTAACCGGGGAGCTGTTTTTT | - | TRBJ2-2 | - | TRBV3-1/TRBV3-2
CASSADRATNEKLFF | TGTGCCAGCAGCGCCGACAGAGCAACTAATGAAAAACTGTTTTTT | - | TRBJ1-4 | - | TRBV7-9
CASSYSGRADEQYF | TGTGCCAGCAGTTACTCGGGGAGGGCTGACGAGCAGTACTTC | - | TRBJ2-7 | TRBD2 | TRBV6-6
CASSLNNEQFF | TGTGCCAGCAGCCTAAACAATGAGCAGTTCTTC | once | TRBJ2-1 | - | TRBV2
CASSIRNEQFF | TGTGCCAGTAGTATACGGAATGAGCAGTTCTTC | once | TRBJ2-1 | - | TRBV19
CASIGPGRNTEAFF | TGTGCCAGCATAGGCCCCGGGAGAAACACTGAAGCTTTCTTT | few | TRBJ1-1 | - | TRBV2
CASSWETGNTEAFF | TGTGCCAGCAGCTGGGAGACAGGGAACACTGAAGCTTTCTTT | - | TRBJ1-1 | - | TRBV5-4
CASSQDRGSPLHF | TGTGCCAGCAGCCAAGACCGCGGTTCACCCCTCCACTTT | - | TRBJ1-6 | - | TRBV3-1/TRBV3-2
CASVQNTDTQYF | TGTGCTAGTGTACAGAACACAGATACGCAGTATTTT | - | TRBJ2-3 | - | TRBV12-5
CASSLRGGNNSPLHF | TGTGCCAGCAGCTTACGGGGTGGGAACAATTCACCCCTCCACTTT | - | TRBJ1-6 | - | TRBV11-2
CASSRTSGGSNEQFF | TGTGCCAGCAGCCGAACTAGCGGGGGATCCAATGAGCAGTTCTTC | - | TRBJ2-1 | TRBD2 | TRBV7-8
CASSQAPLAGGGYNEQFF | TGTGCCAGCAGCCAAGCTCCGCTAGCGGGGGGCGGGTACAATGAGCAGTTCTTC | - | TRBJ2-1 | TRBD2 | TRBV3-1/TRBV3-2
CASSPFARVGQPQHF | TGTGCCAGCTCACCATTTGCCAGGGTTGGCCAGCCCCAGCATTTT | - | TRBJ1-5 | - | TRBV18
CASSPGEGYTF | TGTGCCAGCAGCCCAGGGGAAGGCTACACCTTC | - | TRBJ1-2 | - | TRBV7-6
CASSLTGADNYGYTF | TGTGCCAGCTCACTGACAGGGGCAGACAACTATGGCTACACCTTC | - | TRBJ1-2 | TRBD1 | TRBV18
CASSWGPTYEQYF | TGTGCCAGCAGTTGGGGGCCCACCTACGAGCAGTACTTC | - | TRBJ2-7 | - | TRBV27